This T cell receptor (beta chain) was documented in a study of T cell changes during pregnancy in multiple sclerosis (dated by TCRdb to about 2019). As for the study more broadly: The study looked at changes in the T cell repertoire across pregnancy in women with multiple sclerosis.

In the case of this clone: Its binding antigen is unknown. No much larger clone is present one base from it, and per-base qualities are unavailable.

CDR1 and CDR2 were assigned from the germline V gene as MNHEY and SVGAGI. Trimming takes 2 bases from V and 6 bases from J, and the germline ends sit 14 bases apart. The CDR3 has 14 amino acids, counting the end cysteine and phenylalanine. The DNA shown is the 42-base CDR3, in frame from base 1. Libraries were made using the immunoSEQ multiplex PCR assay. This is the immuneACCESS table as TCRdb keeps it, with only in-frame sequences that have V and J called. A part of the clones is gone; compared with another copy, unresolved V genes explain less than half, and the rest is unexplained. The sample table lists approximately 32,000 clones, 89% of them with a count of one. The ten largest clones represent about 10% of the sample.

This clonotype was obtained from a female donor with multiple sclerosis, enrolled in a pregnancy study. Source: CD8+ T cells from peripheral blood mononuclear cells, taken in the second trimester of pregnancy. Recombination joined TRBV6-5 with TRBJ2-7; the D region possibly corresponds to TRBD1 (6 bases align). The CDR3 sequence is CASSYENRVSEQYF. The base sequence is TGTGCCAGCAGTTACGAGAACAGGGTTTCCGAGCAGTACTTC.